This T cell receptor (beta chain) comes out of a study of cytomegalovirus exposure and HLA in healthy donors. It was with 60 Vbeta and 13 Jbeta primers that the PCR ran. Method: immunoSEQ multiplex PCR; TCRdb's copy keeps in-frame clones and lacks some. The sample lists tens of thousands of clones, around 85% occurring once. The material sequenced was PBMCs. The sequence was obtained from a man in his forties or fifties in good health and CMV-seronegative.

CDR3 in DNA: TGCGCCAGCAGCGTCGGGACAGCTTCCACAGATACGCAGTATTTT. This sequence encodes CASSVGTASTDTQYF. The V call is TRBV5-1, the J call TRBJ2-3; TRBD1 matches at 7 bases. CDR1 and CDR2 (germline): SGHRS, YFSETQ. The junction had 7 bases not matched to a gene; V was cut back by 4 bases and J by 2 bases. The CDR3 covers 15 residues.